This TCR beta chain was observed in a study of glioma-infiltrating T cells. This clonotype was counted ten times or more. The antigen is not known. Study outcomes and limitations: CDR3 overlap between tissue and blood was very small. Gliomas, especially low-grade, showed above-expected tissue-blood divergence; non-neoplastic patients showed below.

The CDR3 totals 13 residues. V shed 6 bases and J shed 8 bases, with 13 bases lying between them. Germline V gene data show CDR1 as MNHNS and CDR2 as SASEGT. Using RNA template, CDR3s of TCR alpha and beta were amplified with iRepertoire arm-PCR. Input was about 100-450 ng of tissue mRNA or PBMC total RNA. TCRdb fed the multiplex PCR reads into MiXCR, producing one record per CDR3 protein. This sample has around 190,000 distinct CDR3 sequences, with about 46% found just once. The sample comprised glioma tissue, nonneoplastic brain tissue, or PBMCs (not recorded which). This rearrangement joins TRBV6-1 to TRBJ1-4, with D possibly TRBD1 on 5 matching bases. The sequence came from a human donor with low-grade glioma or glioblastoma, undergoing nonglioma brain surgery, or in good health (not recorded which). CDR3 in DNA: TGTGCCAGCAGAATGGACGGGGGGGAAAAACTGTTTTTT. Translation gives CASRMDGGEKLFF.